This T cell receptor beta chain is drawn from a study of T cells in Graves' hyperthyroidism and ophthalmopathy. Comment on this clonotype: Antigen: not known.

Findings of the study overall: Separation of ophthalmopathy from stable hyperthyroidism was achieved by a 13 V-J model.

From RNA transcripts, TCR beta CDR3 regions were amplified. The primer set for the first-round RT-PCR of the TCR CDR3 was HTBI. TCRdb reprocessed the multiplex PCR reads with MiXCR, giving one entry per CDR3 protein. Among under 650,000 distinct CDR3 sequences listed, about 16% were seen once. CDR1 MDHEN and CDR2 SYDVKM come from the germline V gene. Trimming removed 6 bases at V and 9 bases at J, with 20 bases between. The CDR3 length is 15 residues. Material for sequencing was blood. The V and J genes are TRBV28 and TRBJ2-2; D may match TRBD1 or TRBD2 (5 bases each). The receptor was isolated from a woman in her twenties or thirties with Graves' hyperthyroidism. CDR3 sequence: CASSYRDRAPRELFF. CDR3 DNA sequence: TGTGCCAGCAGCTACCGGGACCGAGCACCCAGGGAGCTGTTTTTT.